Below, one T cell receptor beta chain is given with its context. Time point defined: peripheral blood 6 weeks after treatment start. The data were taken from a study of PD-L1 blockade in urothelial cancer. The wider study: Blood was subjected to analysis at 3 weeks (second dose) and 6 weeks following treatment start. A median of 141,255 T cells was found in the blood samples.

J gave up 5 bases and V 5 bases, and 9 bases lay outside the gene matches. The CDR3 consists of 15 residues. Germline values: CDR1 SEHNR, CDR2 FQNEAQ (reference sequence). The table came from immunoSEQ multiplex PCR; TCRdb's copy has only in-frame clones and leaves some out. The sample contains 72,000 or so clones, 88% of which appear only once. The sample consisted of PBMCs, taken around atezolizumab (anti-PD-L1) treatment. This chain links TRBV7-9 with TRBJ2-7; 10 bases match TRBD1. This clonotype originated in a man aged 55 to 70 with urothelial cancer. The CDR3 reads CASSHLGTGVHEQYF. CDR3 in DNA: TGTGCCAGCAGCCATTTAGGGACAGGGGTCCACGAGCAGTACTTC.